The 25 T cell receptor beta chains below all came from one sample that was sequenced in a study of T-cell reconstitution after alpha-beta-depleted transplantation in children. During its preparation, the TCRbeta library received unique molecular identifiers. TCRdb re-analysed the PCR reads in MiXCR, keeping a single row per CDR3 protein. The sample gives about 870,000 distinct CDR3 sequences, roughly 15% of which show up once; just under 5% is in the top ten. This specimen was PBMCs, mostly from graft donor cells, taken 360 days after TCRalphabeta/CD19-depleted stem cell transplant. These receptors all come from a male patient aged 10 to 17 who had a stem cell transplant for acute lymphoblastic leukemia, so the T cells may come from the graft donor.

This chain links TRBV19 with TRBJ2-2; D gene uncertain. Looked up from germline, CDR1 is LNHDA and CDR2 is SQIVND (reference sequence). This CDR3 is 13 amino acids long. Trimming took 4 bases from V and 2 from J, leaving 5 bases between them. DNA for the CDR3: TGTGCCAGTAGTAAAAGTAACACCGGGGAGCTGTTTTTT. It encodes CASSKSNTGELFF. The full variable domain, rest sourced from reference TRBV19 and TRBJ2-2, is DGGITQSPKYLFRKEGQNVTLSCEQNLNHDAMYWYRQDPGQGLRLIYYSQIVNDFQKGDIAEGYSVSREKKESFPLTVTSAQKNPTAFYLCASSKSNTGELFFGEGSRLTVL.

In its sample, this clonotype was seen a few times. V usage is TRBV13 and J usage is TRBJ2-7; D unresolved. From germline, CDR1 is PRHDT and CDR2 FYEKMQ (reference sequence). The length of the CDR3 is 13 residues. The V end lost 10 bases, the J end lost 12 bases, and 25 bases lay between the germline ends. CDR3 DNA sequence: TGTGCCACCACAAGAAAACCGTCCTCCCTCCCGTACTTC. Its protein product is CATTRKPSSLPYF.

The rearrangement uses TRBV5-6 and TRBJ2-7; 8 nucleotides match TRBD2. The ends lost 4 bases at V and 4 bases at J; junction bases unmatched: 7. The CDR3 consists of 14 residues. Per germline, CDR1 SGHDT and CDR2 YYEEEE. The CDR3 bases are TGTGCCAGCAGCCGACTAGCGCAGAAATACGAGCAGTACTTC. The encoded protein is CASSRLAQKYEQYF.

The table lists this clonotype with many counts. The chain combines TRBV7-8 with TRBJ2-1; TRBD2 agrees at 9 bases. Trimming cost V 0 bases and J 6 bases; bases outside gene matches: 6. CDR1 SGHVS and CDR2 FQNEAQ come from the germline V gene. The length of the CDR3 is 16 residues. CDR3 residues: CASSLARASGINEQFF. CDR3 DNA: TGTGCCAGCAGCTTAGCCCGGGCTAGCGGGATCAATGAGCAGTTCTTC.

Worth noting for this clonotype: An end of the junction differs from the germline gene, which may be a read error. V is TRBV7-3 and J is TRBJ2-1, with 7 bases fitting TRBD2. Germline lookup yields CDR1 SGHTA and CDR2 FQGTGA. The CDR3 is 15 amino acids. The CDR3 loop is CASSLTSDTYNEQFF. The CDR3 DNA follows: TGTGCCAGCAGCCTAACTAGCGATACCTACAATGAGCAGTTCTTC. The complete variable domain, with remaining parts taken from reference TRBV7-3 and TRBJ2-1, reads GAGVSQTPSNKVTEKGKYVELRCDPISGHTALYWYRQSLGQGPEFLIYFQGTGAADDSGLPNDRFFAVRPEGSVSTLKIQRTERGDSAVYLCASSLTSDTYNEQFFGPGTRLTVL.

This clonotype was recorded a few times. This rearrangement joins TRBV25-1 to TRBJ2-7; D is undetermined. Per the germline V gene, CDR1 is MGHDK and CDR2 is SYGVNS. V shed 4 bases and J shed 6 bases, with 7 bases lying between them. The CDR3 has 11 residues. The CDR3 coding sequence is TGTGCCAGCAGTGTCAAAACCGAGCAGTACTTC. Protein product: CASSVKTEQYF.

This clonotype showed up just a few times. The rearrangement uses TRBV29-1 and TRBJ1-5; D unclear. Germline-derived CDR1 and CDR2 are SQVTM and ANQGSEA. The CDR3 spans 13 residues. Trimming pared 0 bases from V and 1 base from J, leaving 4 bases between. The CDR3 DNA reads as TGCAGCGTTGAAGATGGGAGCAATCAGCCCCAGCATTTT. Its translation is CSVEDGSNQPQHF. Combining the CDR3 with reference TRBV29-1 and TRBJ1-5 gives the whole variable domain SAVISQKPSRDICQRGTSLTIQCQVDSQVTMMFWYRQQPGQSLTLIATANQGSEATYESGFVIDKFPISRPNLTFSTLTVSNMSPEDSSIYLCSVEDGSNQPQHFGDGTRLSIL.

The V call is TRBV5-5, the J call TRBJ2-1; 10 bases fit TRBD2. Losses at the gene ends were 2 bases for V and 6 bases for J; bases not matched to a gene: 5. The V gene's germline CDR1 is SGHKS and CDR2 YYEKEE (reference sequence). The CDR3 covers 15 residues. The DNA for the CDR3 is TGTGCCAGCAGCTTAGGACTAGCGGTATCCAATGAGCAGTTCTTC. This codes for CASSLGLAVSNEQFF.

There are many counts of this clonotype. V is TRBV5-1 and J is TRBJ2-2; the D is unclear. Between the trimmed V and J ends, which lost 0 bases and 7 bases, there was a span of 4 bases. This CDR3 spans 12 amino acids. Germline V gives CDR1 SGHRS, CDR2 YFSETQ. The CDR3 is CASSLESGELFF. The CDR3 coding sequence is TGCGCCAGCAGCTTGGAAAGCGGGGAGCTGTTTTTT.

This clonotype appeared a few times. The CDR3 DNA reads as TGCGCCACCTTAGCGTTTAGCTCCTACAATGAGCAGTTCTTC. This translates into CATLAFSSYNEQFF. This chain uses TRBV10-2 with TRBJ2-1, with a weak D call TRBD2 (5 bases). The CDR3 length is 14 residues. V was clipped by 10 bases and J by 0 bases, with 13 bases between them. Per germline, CDR1 WSHSY and CDR2 SAAADI.

This clonotype was recorded many times. This chain connects TRBV12-3 or TRBV12-4 to TRBJ2-2; 9 bases are a match to TRBD2. V trimming: 3 bases; J trimming: 8 bases; junction bases outside the gene matches: 10. The CDR3 is 16 amino acids. The chain's CDR3 is CASSFFSGSVRGELFF. In DNA form, the CDR3 reads TGTGCCAGCAGTTTCTTTAGCGGGAGTGTAAGGGGGGAGCTGTTTTTT.

This clonotype was found a few times. The chain employs TRBV13 and TRBJ1-6; tentatively, D is TRBD1 (6 bases). Trimming left V 2 bases short and J 8 bases short, with 7 bases between. Germline CDR1 PRHDT, CDR2 FYEKMQ (reference sequence). This CDR3 has 13 amino acids. CDR3 region: CASSLQGYSPLHF. CDR3 in DNA: TGTGCCAGCAGCTTACAGGGGTATTCACCCCTCCACTTT. Using reference TRBV13 and TRBJ1-6 for the parts outside the CDR3, the full variable domain is AAGVIQSPRHLIKEKRETATLKCYPIPRHDTVYWYQQGPGQDPQFLISFYEKMQSDKGSIPDRFSAQQFSDYHSELNMSSLELGDSALYFCASSLQGYSPLHFGNGTRLTVT.

This clonotype appeared a few times. The genes are TRBV5-1 and TRBJ1-1, with unresolved D. V gave up 5 bases and J gave up 2 bases, with 10 bases separating them. Germline CDR1 SGHRS, CDR2 YFSETQ. CDR3 length equals 13 residues. This CDR3 is CASRPLYNTEAFF. The CDR3 bases are TGCGCCAGCAGACCATTGTACAACACTGAAGCTTTCTTT. Combining the CDR3 with reference TRBV5-1 and TRBJ1-1 gives the whole variable domain KAGVTQTPRYLIKTRGQQVTLSCSPISGHRSVSWYQQTPGQGLQFLFEYFSETQRNKGNFPGRFSGRQFSNSRSEMNVSTLELGDSALYLCASRPLYNTEAFFGQGTRLTVV.

V gene TRBV29-1 combines with J gene TRBJ1-2; D ambiguous. Per germline, CDR1 SQVTM and CDR2 ANQGSEA. This CDR3 is 13 amino acids long. V shed 4 bases and J shed 2 bases, with 11 bases lying between them. This CDR3 reads CSVVTGGNYGYTF. The CDR3, as DNA: TGCAGCGTTGTCACCGGTGGCAACTATGGCTACACCTTC.

This clonotype was picked up many times. The rearrangement joins TRBV4-1 to TRBJ2-3; TRBD2 agrees at 11 bases. The junction had 6 bases not matched to a gene; V was cut back by 2 bases and J by 2 bases. The CDR3 has 17 amino acids. CDR1 and CDR2 from the germline V gene are MGHRA and YSYEKL. The CDR3 sequence is CASSQSRLAGYTDTQYF. In DNA form, the CDR3 reads TGCGCCAGCAGCCAATCCCGACTAGCGGGATACACAGATACGCAGTATTTT.

This clonotype was observed a handful of times. The gene calls are TRBV12-3 or TRBV12-4 and TRBJ2-5; the match to TRBD2 covers 16 bases. The CDR3 has 15 residues. In DNA, the CDR3 is TGTGCATCGGGACTAGCGGGAGGGCCATTTGAGACCCAGTACTTC. Amino acid sequence: CASGLAGGPFETQYF.

CDR3 DNA sequence: TGCGCCAGCAGCTTGGTAGGGACGAATGGCTACACCTTC. As protein: CASSLVGTNGYTF. The V and J genes are TRBV5-1 and TRBJ1-2, with D tentatively TRBD1 (5 bases). V was pared by 0 bases and J by 6 bases, with 9 bases between. The CDR3 is made up of 13 amino acids. Germline CDR1 is SGHRS and CDR2 is YFSETQ.

This clonotype was recorded many times. The chain combines TRBV18 with TRBJ2-7; 11 bases fit TRBD2. Per the germline V gene, CDR1 is KGHSH and CDR2 is LQKENI. Unmatched junction bases numbered 7, after V lost 2 bases and J lost 4 bases. This CDR3 is 16 amino acids long. For the CDR3, the DNA is TGTGCCAGCTCACCAGAGGGGACTAGCGGAATTTACGAGCAGTACTTC. Its protein is CASSPEGTSGIYEQYF.

V and J are TRBV4-1 and TRBJ1-5, with 9 bases aligning to TRBD1. V gave up 4 bases and J gave up 3 bases; unmatched junction bases: 7. CDR3 length equals 16 residues. Germline values: CDR1 MGHRA, CDR2 YSYEKL. CDR3 loop: CASSPQQGASNQPQHF. Here the CDR3 DNA reads TGCGCCAGCAGCCCCCAACAGGGGGCCTCCAATCAGCCCCAGCATTTT.

J is TRBJ2-1 and V is TRBV5-4, with 10 positions matching TRBD2. V dropped 7 bases and J dropped 5; count of bases not matched to a gene: 9. The CDR3 sequence is 15 residues long. Germline V lookup: CDR1 SGHNT, CDR2 YYREEE (reference sequence). CDR3: CASQPGLANHNEQFF. DNA of the CDR3: TGTGCCAGCCAACCGGGACTAGCGAACCACAATGAGCAGTTCTTC.

The V call is TRBV6-5, the J call TRBJ2-2; TRBD1 agrees at 9 bases. This CDR3 contains 16 residues. The germline gives CDR1 MNHEY, CDR2 SVGAGI. V was clipped by 0 bases and J by 5 bases; unmatched bases: 4. The CDR3 spells CASSYSTGGVTGELFF. In DNA, the CDR3 is TGTGCCAGCAGTTACTCGACAGGGGGGGTAACCGGGGAGCTGTTTTTT.

This clonotype was counted between two and nine times. The chain is built from TRBV7-3 and TRBJ2-3; TRBD2 might be the D (5 bases). The germline gives CDR1 SGHTA, CDR2 FQGTGA. V was shortened by 3 bases and J by 1 base, with 14 bases between the two germline ends. The CDR3 is made up of 16 amino acids. Here the CDR3 DNA reads TGTGCCAGCAGCTTCCTTCGAGGGCCGGGCACAGATACGCAGTATTTT. It is translated as CASSFLRGPGTDTQYF.

This clonotype has a handful of counts. The CDR3 spells CSARERAFRYNEQFF. CDR3 bases: TGCAGTGCTAGAGAGAGAGCCTTCCGGTACAATGAGCAGTTCTTC. This chain connects TRBV20-1 to TRBJ2-1; D not certain. Trimming removed 0 bases at V and 4 bases at J, with 13 bases between. There are 15 residues in the CDR3. CDR1 is DFQATT and CDR2 is SNEGSKA in the germline V gene (reference sequence).

The chain carries TRBV5-1 and TRBJ2-1; 7 bases line up with TRBD2. There are 17 residues in the CDR3. Germline assignment: CDR1 SGHRS and CDR2 YFSETQ. Unmatched junction bases numbered 18, after V lost 4 bases and J lost 8 bases. The CDR3 is CASSRRGGSLKGHEQFF. The CDR3 DNA reads as TGCGCCAGCAGCCGGAGGGGCGGGAGTCTCAAAGGGCATGAGCAGTTCTTC.

This clonotype was counted ten times or more. V and J are TRBV5-1 and TRBJ2-1; D tentatively fits TRBD1 or TRBD2 (5 bases each). The germline V and J ends were trimmed by 5 bases and 7 bases, with 10 bases remaining between them. The CDR3 consists of 12 residues. The V gene's germline CDR1 is SGHRS and CDR2 YFSETQ. The CDR3 DNA sequence: TGCGCCAGCAGGACAGCGGAAAATGAGCAGTTCTTC. It specifies CASRTAENEQFF.